The T cell receptor beta chain under discussion was sequenced for a study of Tregs in tolerant kidney transplant recipients. Libraries were prepared by immunoSEQ multiplex PCR; TCRdb keeps only in-frame clonotypes and omits some of them. The data hold fewer than 55,000 clones, with around nine tenths observed a single time. Recipients received nonmyeloablative bone marrow transplants from related graft donors, with transient mixed chimerism. Findings and limits, study-wide: Biological reproducibility was not directly addressed in this study. Tolerant patients' donor-specific Tregs expanded beyond overall Tregs, suggesting antigen-driven growth. For some patients, primers changed over time, blocking nucleotide-level comparison. The most relevant donor-specific Treg TCRbeta repertoire apparently came from expansion with activated donor B cells.

About this clone itself: The antigen is not known.

The TCR was taken from a human patient who received a combined kidney and bone marrow transplant. Some of the T cells may derive from the graft donor. This material consisted of CD8+ T cells from blood (PBMCs), taken 12 months after the transplant.

CDR3 DNA: TGTGCCAGCAGCTTAGGCAGGGGGCAGAACAATGAGCAGTTCTTC. Translation: CASSLGRGQNNEQFF. The V call is TRBV11-2, the J call TRBJ2-1; 8 bases fit TRBD1. The CDR3 is 15 amino acids. J lost 5 bases, V lost 1 base, and 4 bases had no gene match. Germline CDR1 reads SGHAT; CDR2 reads FQNNGV. Complete variable domain (other parts from reference TRBV11-2 and TRBJ2-1): EAGVAQSPRYKIIEKRQSVAFWCNPISGHATLYWYQQILGQGPKLLIQFQNNGVVDDSQLPKDRFSAERLKGVDSTLKIQPAKLEDSAVYLCASSLGRGQNNEQFFGPGTRLTVL.